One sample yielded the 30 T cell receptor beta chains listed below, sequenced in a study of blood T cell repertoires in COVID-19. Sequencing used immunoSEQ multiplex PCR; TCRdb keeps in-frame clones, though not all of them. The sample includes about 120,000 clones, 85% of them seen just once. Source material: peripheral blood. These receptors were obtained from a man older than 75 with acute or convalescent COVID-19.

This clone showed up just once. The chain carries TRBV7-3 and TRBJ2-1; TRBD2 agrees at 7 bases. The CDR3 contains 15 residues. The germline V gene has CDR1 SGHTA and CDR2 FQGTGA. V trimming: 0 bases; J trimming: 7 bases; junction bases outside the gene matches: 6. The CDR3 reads CASSLTRGGRNEQFF. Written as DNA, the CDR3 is TGTGCCAGCAGCTTAACGAGGGGCGGGAGAAATGAGCAGTTCTTC.

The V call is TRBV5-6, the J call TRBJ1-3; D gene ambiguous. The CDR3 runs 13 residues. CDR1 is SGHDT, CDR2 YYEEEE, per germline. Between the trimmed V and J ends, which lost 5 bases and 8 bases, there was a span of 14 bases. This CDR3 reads CASSDLGSDTIYF. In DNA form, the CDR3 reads TGTGCCAGCAGTGACCTGGGCTCGGACACCATATATTTT.

CDR3 sequence reads: CATRGEGGASNQPQHF. The DNA for the CDR3 is TGTGCCACCAGGGGGGAAGGGGGGGCGAGCAATCAGCCCCAGCATTTT. This sequence joins TRBV24-1 and TRBJ1-5; maybe TRBD1 (6 bases). The CDR3 is 16 amino acids. In germline, CDR1 is KGHDR, CDR2 SFDVKD. Trimming removed 7 bases at V and 1 base at J, with 16 bases between.

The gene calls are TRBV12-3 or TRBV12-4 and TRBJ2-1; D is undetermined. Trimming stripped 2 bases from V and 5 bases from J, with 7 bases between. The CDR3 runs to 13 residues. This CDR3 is CASSLLLNNEQFF. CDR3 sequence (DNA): TGTGCCAGCAGTTTACTCCTAAACAATGAGCAGTTCTTC.

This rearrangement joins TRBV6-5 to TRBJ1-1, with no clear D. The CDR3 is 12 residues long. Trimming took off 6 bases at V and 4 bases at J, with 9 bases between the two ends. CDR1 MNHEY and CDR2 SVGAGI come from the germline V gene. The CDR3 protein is CASRIGSTEAFF. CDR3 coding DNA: TGTGCCAGCAGGATTGGGAGCACTGAAGCTTTCTTT.

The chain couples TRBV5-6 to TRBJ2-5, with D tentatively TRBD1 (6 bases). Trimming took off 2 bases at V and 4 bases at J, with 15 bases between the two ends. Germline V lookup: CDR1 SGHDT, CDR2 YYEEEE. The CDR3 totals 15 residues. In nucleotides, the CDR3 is TGTGCCAGCAGCTTTCGGACAGCCCTAGGAGAGACCCAGTACTTC. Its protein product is CASSFRTALGETQYF.

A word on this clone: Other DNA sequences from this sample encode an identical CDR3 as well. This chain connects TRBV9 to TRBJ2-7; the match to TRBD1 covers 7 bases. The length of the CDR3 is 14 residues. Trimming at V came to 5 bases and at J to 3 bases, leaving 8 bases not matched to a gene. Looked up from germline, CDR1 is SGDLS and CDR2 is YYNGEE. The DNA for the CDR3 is TGTGCCAGCAGTGCCGGGGACAGACACTACGAGCAGTACTTC. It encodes CASSAGDRHYEQYF.

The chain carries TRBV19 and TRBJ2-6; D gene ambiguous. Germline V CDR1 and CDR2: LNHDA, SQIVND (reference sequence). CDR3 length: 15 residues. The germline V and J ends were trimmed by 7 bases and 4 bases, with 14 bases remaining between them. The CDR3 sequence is CASITLVPGANVLTF. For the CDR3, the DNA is TGTGCCAGTATCACTCTAGTCCCAGGGGCCAACGTCCTGACTTTC.

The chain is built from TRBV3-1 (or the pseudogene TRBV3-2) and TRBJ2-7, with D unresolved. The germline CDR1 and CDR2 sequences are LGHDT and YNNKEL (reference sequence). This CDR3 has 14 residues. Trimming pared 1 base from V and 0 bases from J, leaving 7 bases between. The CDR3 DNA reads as TGTGCCAGCAGCCAAGCGGTTCTCTCCTACGAGCAGTACTTC. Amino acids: CASSQAVLSYEQYF.

The CDR3 here is CASWAGYHQETQYF. In DNA, the CDR3 is TGTGCCAGCTGGGCGGGGTACCACCAAGAGACCCAGTACTTC. V usage is TRBV6-5 and J usage is TRBJ2-5, with D perhaps matching TRBD2 (6 bases). Trimming left V 8 bases short and J 0 bases short, with 13 bases between. Germline V gene lookup returns CDR1 MNHEY and CDR2 SVGAGI. CDR3 length: 14 amino acids.

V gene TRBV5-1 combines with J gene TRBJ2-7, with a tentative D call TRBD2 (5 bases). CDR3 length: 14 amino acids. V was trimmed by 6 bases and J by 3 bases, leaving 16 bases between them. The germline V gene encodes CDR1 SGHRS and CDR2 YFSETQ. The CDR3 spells CASKDPGNFYEQYF. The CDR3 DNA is TGCGCCAGCAAAGATCCGGGGAACTTCTACGAGCAGTACTTC.

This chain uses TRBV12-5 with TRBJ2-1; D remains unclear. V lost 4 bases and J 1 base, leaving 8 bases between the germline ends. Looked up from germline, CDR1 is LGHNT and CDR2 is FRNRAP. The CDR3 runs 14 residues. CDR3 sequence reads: CASGSSSSYNEQFF. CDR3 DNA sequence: TGTGCTAGTGGTTCCTCTAGTTCCTACAATGAGCAGTTCTTC.

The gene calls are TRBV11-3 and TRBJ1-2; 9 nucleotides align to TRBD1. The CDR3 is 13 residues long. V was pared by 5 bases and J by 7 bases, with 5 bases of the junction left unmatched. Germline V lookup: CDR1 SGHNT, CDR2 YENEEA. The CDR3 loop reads CASSRGDRVGYTF. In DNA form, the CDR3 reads TGTGCCAGCAGCAGGGGGGACAGGGTTGGCTACACCTTC.

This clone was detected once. The DNA of the CDR3 is TGTGCCAGCAGCCAAGACACTGGGACAGGCAATTCACCCCTCCACTTT. Its translation: CASSQDTGTGNSPLHF. This sequence joins TRBV3-1 (or the pseudogene TRBV3-2) and TRBJ1-6, with 8 bases matching TRBD1. The CDR3 contains 16 residues. V was pared by 0 bases and J by 7 bases, with 5 bases of the junction left unmatched. The germline gives CDR1 LGHDT, CDR2 YNNKEL (reference sequence).

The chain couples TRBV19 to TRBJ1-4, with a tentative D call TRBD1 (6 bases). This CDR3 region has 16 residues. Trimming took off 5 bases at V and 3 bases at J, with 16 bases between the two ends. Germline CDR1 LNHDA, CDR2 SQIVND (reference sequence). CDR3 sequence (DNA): TGTGCCAGTAGTCCCTGGGACACGCCGGCTAATGAAAAACTGTTTTTT. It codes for CASSPWDTPANEKLFF.

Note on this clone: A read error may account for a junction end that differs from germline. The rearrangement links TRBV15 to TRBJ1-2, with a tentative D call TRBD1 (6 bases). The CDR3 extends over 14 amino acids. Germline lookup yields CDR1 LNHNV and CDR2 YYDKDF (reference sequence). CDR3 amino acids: CATSGDRSNYGYTF. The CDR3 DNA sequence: TGTGCCACCAGCGGAGACAGGTCTAACTATGGCTACACCTTC. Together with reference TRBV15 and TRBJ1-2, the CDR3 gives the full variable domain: DAMVIQNPRYQVTQFGKPVTLSCSQTLNHNVMYWYQQKSSQAPKLLFHYYDKDFNNEADTPDNFQSRRPNTSFCFLDIRSPGLGDTAMYLCATSGDRSNYGYTFGSGTRLTVV.

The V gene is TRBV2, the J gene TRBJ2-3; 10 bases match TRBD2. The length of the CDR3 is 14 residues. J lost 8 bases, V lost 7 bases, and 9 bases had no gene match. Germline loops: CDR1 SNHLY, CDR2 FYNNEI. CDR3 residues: CASTGTSDVSTQYF. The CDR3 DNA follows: TGTGCCAGCACCGGGACTAGCGACGTTAGTACGCAGTATTTT.

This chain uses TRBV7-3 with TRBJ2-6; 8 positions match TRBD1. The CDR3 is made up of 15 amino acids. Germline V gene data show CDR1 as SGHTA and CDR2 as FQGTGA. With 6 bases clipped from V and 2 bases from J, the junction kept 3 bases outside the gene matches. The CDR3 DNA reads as TGTGCCAGCAGTATGGGACAGGCTGGGGCCAACGTCCTGACTTTC. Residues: CASSMGQAGANVLTF.

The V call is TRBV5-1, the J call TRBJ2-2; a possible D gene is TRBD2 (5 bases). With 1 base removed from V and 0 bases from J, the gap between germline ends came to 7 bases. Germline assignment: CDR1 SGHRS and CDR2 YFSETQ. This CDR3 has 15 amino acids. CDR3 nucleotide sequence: TGCGCCAGCAGCTTGAGGGAGACGAACACCGGGGAGCTGTTTTTT. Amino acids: CASSLRETNTGELFF. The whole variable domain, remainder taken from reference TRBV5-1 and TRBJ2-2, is KAGVTQTPRYLIKTRGQQVTLSCSPISGHRSVSWYQQTPGQGLQFLFEYFSETQRNKGNFPGRFSGRQFSNSRSEMNVSTLELGDSALYLCASSLRETNTGELFFGEGSRLTVL.

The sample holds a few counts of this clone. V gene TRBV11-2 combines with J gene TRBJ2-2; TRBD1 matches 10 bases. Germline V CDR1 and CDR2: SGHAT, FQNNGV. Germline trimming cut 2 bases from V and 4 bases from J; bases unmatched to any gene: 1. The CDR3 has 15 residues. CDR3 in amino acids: CASSLRDRGTGELFF. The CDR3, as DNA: TGTGCCAGCAGCTTACGGGACAGGGGCACCGGGGAGCTGTTTTTT.

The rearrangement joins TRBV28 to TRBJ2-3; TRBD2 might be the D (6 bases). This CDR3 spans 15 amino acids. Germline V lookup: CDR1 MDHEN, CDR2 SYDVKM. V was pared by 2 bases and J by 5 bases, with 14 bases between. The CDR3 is CASSLIGGVRDTQYF. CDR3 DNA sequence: TGTGCCAGCAGTTTAATCGGCGGGGTTAGAGATACGCAGTATTTT.

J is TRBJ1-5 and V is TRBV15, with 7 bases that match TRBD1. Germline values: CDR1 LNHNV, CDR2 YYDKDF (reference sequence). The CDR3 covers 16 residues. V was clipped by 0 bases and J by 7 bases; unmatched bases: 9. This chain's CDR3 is CATSRDLLQGGQPQHF. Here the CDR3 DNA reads TGTGCCACCAGCAGAGATCTCCTCCAGGGGGGACAGCCCCAGCATTTT.

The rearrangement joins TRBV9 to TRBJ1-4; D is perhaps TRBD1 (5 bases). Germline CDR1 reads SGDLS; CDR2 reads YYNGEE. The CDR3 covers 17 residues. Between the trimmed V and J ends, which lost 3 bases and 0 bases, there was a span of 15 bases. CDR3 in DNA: TGTGCCAGCAGCGCATGGCGGGGGTTTGCAACTAATGAAAAACTGTTTTTT. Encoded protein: CASSAWRGFATNEKLFF.

CDR3 nucleotide sequence: TGTGCCAGCAGCCAAGACAGGGACTCCTATCAGCCCCAGCATTTT. Its translation: CASSQDRDSYQPQHF. The V call is TRBV3-1 (or the pseudogene TRBV3-2), the J call TRBJ1-5; weak D call: TRBD1 (5 bases). Looked up from germline, CDR1 is LGHDT and CDR2 is YNNKEL (reference sequence). V lost 0 bases to trimming and J lost 5 bases, with 11 bases between them. The CDR3 loop spans 15 amino acids.

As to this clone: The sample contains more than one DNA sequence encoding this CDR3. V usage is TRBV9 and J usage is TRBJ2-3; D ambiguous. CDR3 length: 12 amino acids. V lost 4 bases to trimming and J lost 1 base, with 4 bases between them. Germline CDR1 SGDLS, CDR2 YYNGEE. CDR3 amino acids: CASSRGTDTQYF. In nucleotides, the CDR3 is TGTGCCAGCAGCCGAGGCACAGATACGCAGTATTTT. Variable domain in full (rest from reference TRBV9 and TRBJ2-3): DSGVTQTPKHLITATGQRVTLRCSPRSGDLSVYWYQQSLDQGLQFLIQYYNGEERAKGNILERFSAQQFPDLHSELNLSSLELGDSALYFCASSRGTDTQYFGPGTRLTVL.

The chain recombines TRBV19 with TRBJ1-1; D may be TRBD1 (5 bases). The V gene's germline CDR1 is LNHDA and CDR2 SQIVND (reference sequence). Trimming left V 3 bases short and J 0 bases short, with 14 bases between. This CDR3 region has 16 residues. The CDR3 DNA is TGTGCCAGTAGTATCGGGCAGGGCGACATGAACACTGAAGCTTTCTTT. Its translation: CASSIGQGDMNTEAFF.

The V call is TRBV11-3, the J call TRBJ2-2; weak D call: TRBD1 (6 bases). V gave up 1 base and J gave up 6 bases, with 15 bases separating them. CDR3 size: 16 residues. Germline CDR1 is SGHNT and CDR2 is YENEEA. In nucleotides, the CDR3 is TGTGCCAGCAGCTTAGCCGGCAGGGGCAGGGCCGGGGAGCTGTTTTTT. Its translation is CASSLAGRGRAGELFF.

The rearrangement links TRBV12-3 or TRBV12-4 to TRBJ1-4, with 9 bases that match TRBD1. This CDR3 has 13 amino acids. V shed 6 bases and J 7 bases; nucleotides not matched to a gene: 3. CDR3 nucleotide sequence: TGTGCCAGCAGGACAGGGGGAGGTGAAAAACTGTTTTTT. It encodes CASRTGGGEKLFF.

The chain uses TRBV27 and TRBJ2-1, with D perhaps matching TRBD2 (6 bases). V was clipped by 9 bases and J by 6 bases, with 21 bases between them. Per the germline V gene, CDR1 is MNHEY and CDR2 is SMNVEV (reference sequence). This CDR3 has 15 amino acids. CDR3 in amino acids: CASHTVSGTLNEQFF. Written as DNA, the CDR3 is TGTGCCAGTCATACCGTATCCGGGACTCTCAATGAGCAGTTCTTC.

CDR3 bases: TGTGCCAGCAGCGTAGGGGAGTGGGCAACTGGAAACACCATATATTTT. Translated, it gives CASSVGEWATGNTIYF. This chain joins TRBV9 and TRBJ1-3, with unresolved D. The CDR3 runs to 16 residues. With 0 bases removed from V and 2 bases from J, the gap between germline ends came to 12 bases. Per germline, CDR1 SGDLS and CDR2 YYNGEE.